This T cell receptor beta chain comes out of a study of T cell responses to AZD1222 COVID-19 vaccine. Some clones are missing from TCRdb's copy, which holds only in-frame ones; the method was immunoSEQ multiplex PCR. The data show roughly 49,000 clones, more than 60% seen once. The CDR3 spans 13 residues. V was shortened by 2 bases and J by 3 bases, with 4 bases between the two germline ends. Germline V gives CDR1 SGHDN, CDR2 FVKESK. The sequence was collected from an adult in good health. The V gene is TRBV14, the J gene TRBJ2-2; D is unresolved. The specimen was peripheral blood, collected on day 0 of MenACWY control vaccination. DNA of the CDR3: TGTGCCAGCAGCCAATGGGACACCGGGGAGCTGTTTTTT. As protein: CASSQWDTGELFF.